A selection of T cell receptor beta chains follows, all from one sample in a study of cytomegalovirus exposure and HLA in healthy donors. Only in-frame clones appear in the TCRdb table, and some are missing; sequencing was by immunoSEQ multiplex PCR. The sample includes 100,000 to 150,000 clones, roughly 80% seen only once; the top ten take 7.3%. Sequencing was performed on PBMCs. All receptors derive from a male donor in good health and CMV-seronegative. Each CDR3 is given with its conserved first and last residue. The D gene is left open where the match is weak. Size is stated for part of the rows, as once, few or many counts, or as a class when the clone is expanded.

J: TRBJ2-7; V: TRBV28; size: NA; D: TRBD2; DNA: TGTGCCAGCAGTATACTAGCGGGAGGGCCCTACGAGCAGTACTTC; CDR3: CASSILAGGPYEQYF
J: TRBJ1-3; V: TRBV11-2; size: NA; D: TRBD1; DNA: TGTGCCAGCAGCTTAGACTTCGGACAGGCATCTGGAAACACCATATATTTT; CDR3: CASSLDFGQASGNTIYF
J: TRBJ2-2; V: TRBV10-3; size: NA; D: NA; DNA: TGTGCCATCAGTGAGTGGGAGGTTAGGAACACCGGGGAGCTGTTTTTT; CDR3: CAISEWEVRNTGELFF
J: TRBJ1-3; V: TRBV21-1; size: once; D: NA; DNA: TGTGCCCCTGCTACCAGGGGATATGGAAACACCATATATTTT; CDR3: CAPATRGYGNTIYF
J: TRBJ2-7; V: TRBV5-1; size: NA; D: TRBD1; DNA: TGCGCCAGCAGCTTGGGCGGGACAGGGGGCGACGAGCAGTACTTC; CDR3: CASSLGGTGGDEQYF
J: TRBJ1-2; V: TRBV7-9; size: NA; D: NA; DNA: TGTGCCAGCAGCCCTGTTCAGGGTAGCTATGGCTACACCTTC; CDR3: CASSPVQGSYGYTF
J: TRBJ2-2; V: TRBV4-1; size: NA; D: TRBD2; DNA: TGCGCCAGCAGCCACCCCCTAGCGGGACTGGTATATACCGGGGAGCTGTTTTTT; CDR3: CASSHPLAGLVYTGELFF
J: TRBJ1-1; V: TRBV11-1; size: NA; D: NA; DNA: TGTGCCAGCAGCTTACAGGGCCGGAACACTGAAGCTTTCTTT; CDR3: CASSLQGRNTEAFF
J: TRBJ2-7; V: TRBV18; size: few; D: TRBD2; DNA: TGTGCCAGCTCACCACCGTTGACTAGCGGGATGTGGTACGAGCAGTACTTC; CDR3: CASSPPLTSGMWYEQYF
J: TRBJ2-4; V: TRBV6-5; size: NA; D: NA; DNA: TGTGCCAGCATGAACAGGGCGGACATTCAGTACTTC; CDR3: CASMNRADIQYF
J: TRBJ1-6; V: TRBV6-5; size: NA; D: NA; DNA: TGTGCCAGCACCCAAGCAGGGGCGGATTCACCCCTCCACTTT; CDR3: CASTQAGADSPLHF
J: TRBJ1-1; V: TRBV5-4; size: NA; D: NA; DNA: TGTGCCAGCAGCCTGTCCCTAAAGGAGACTTCCACAGCTTTCTTT; CDR3: CASSLSLKETSTAFF
J: TRBJ2-1; V: TRBV5-4; size: NA; D: NA; DNA: TGTGCCAGCAGCTACAGGGATCGCTCCTACAATGAGCAGTTCTTC; CDR3: CASSYRDRSYNEQFF
J: TRBJ2-1; V: TRBV9; size: NA; D: NA; DNA: TGTGCCAGCAGCCCTTGGGCCCAGGATGAGCAGTTCTTC; CDR3: CASSPWAQDEQFF
J: TRBJ1-2; V: TRBV7-9; size: NA; D: TRBD1; DNA: TGTGCCAGCAGCGGTCGGGACAGTCGGAACTATGGCTACACCTTC; CDR3: CASSGRDSRNYGYTF
J: TRBJ2-7; V: TRBV5-1; size: NA; D: NA; DNA: TGCGCCAGCAGCTTGGCAACCAGCTCCTACGAGCAGTACTTC; CDR3: CASSLATSSYEQYF
J: TRBJ2-1; V: TRBV11-2; size: NA; D: TRBD2; DNA: TGTGCCAGCAGGACTAGCCAAGTAGAATACAATGAGCAGTTCTTC; CDR3: CASRTSQVEYNEQFF
J: TRBJ1-5; V: TRBV27; size: once; D: NA; DNA: TGTGCCAGCAGTTCCCAGTATACCAATCAGCCCCAGCATTTT; CDR3: CASSSQYTNQPQHF
J: TRBJ2-7; V: TRBV5-1; size: NA; D: TRBD1; DNA: TGCGCCAGCAGCTTGGCAGGGACAGATTCCTACGAGCAGTACTTC; CDR3: CASSLAGTDSYEQYF
J: TRBJ1-2; V: TRBV28; size: NA; D: NA; DNA: TGTGCCAGCAGCCCCACCTCGGGGGTAGGCTACACCTTC; CDR3: CASSPTSGVGYTF
J: TRBJ2-7; V: TRBV5-4; size: NA; D: TRBD1; DNA: TGTGCCAGCAGCTTGGGGGGCGACAGGGACGAGCAGTACTTC; CDR3: CASSLGGDRDEQYF
J: TRBJ1-2; V: TRBV10-3; size: NA; D: NA; DNA: TGTGCCACCTTGACAGAGCTAGGCTCTAACTATGGCTACACCTTC; CDR3: CATLTELGSNYGYTF
J: TRBJ2-5; V: TRBV7-2; size: few; D: NA; DNA: TGTGCCAGCAGCTCCAAAGCAGGGGAGGGAGAGACCCAGTACTTC; CDR3: CASSSKAGEGETQYF